This record concerns one T cell receptor (beta chain) sequence. The antigen is not known. This specimen belongs to a study of CXCR3-negative and CXCR3-positive naive CD8 T cells. Per germline, CDR1 MNHNY and CDR2 SVGAGI (reference sequence). This CDR3 is 13 amino acids long. Libraries of TRB cDNA were made by 5' RACE and carried UMIs. For each CDR3 protein, TCRdb gives one entry from its re-call of the 5' RACE reads, without DNA. This table holds 84,000 or so distinct CDR3 sequences. Study observations and caveats: The TRB CDR3s that CXCR3-positive naive cells carried were more hydrophobic than those of CXCR3-negative naive cells. Between one naive subset and the other, surface CD5 was comparable, and TCR strength was inferred from TRB CDR3 properties.

The chain is built from TRBV6-6 and TRBJ1-4. Sequenced sample: naive CXCR3+ CD8+ T cells from blood. Subset noted: CD45RO-CCR7+CD27+CD95- naive CD8+ T cells expressing CXCR3 (TNR3+). The receptor comes from a human donor in good health. Some clones in this sample may be carry-over from other donors' samples. This CDR3 reads CASTEAANEKLFF.